This T cell receptor beta chain is from a study of cytomegalovirus exposure and HLA in healthy donors listed by TCRdb under 2017. General notes on the study: An earlier analysis of about 560 of the donors reported about 280 Gb of sequence data and 100 million to 120 million unique TCR beta sequences obtained from roughly 170 million T cells. The number of typed donors differed by locus: about 620-640 for A, B, C, DRB1 and DQB1; some 500 for DQA1; over 600 for DPA1; and 400 to 480 for DPB1. A separate validation cohort of roughly 110 different subjects was used in addition to the approximately 700-subject first cohort. A later analysis re-examined previously published TCR beta repertoires from over 500 donors and added high-resolution HLA genotyping to investigate patterns of TCR occurrence. Because of strong linkage in the cohort, roughly five DR-DQ haplotypes were treated as single units for association and clustering. Rather than using new phenotypic data, the later analysis identified candidate immune exposures from TCR beta sequences and from how often those sequences occurred across donors. Among the roughly 400 genotyped donors, under 90% belonged to the genetic ancestry cluster associated with self-reported Caucasian donors. Every repertoire in the discovery cohort had been generated on one and the same sequencing platform. An earlier analysis of approximately 580 of the donors used high-throughput TCR beta sequencing to judge whether each TCR beta V gene segment behaved as functional or pseudogenic. High-throughput TCR immunosequencing, statistical association of individual TCRs with disease status, and machine learning were combined to predict cytomegalovirus infection status. Among some 400 genotyped donors of the cohort, an average of around 250,000 unique TCR beta nucleotide sequences was sequenced per donor, of which 15% to 20% were non-productive. Donor age, sex, ethnicity and CMV serostatus were compiled together with the repertoire data. About 320 gigabases of sequencing data and roughly 90 million unique TCR sequences were included in an early release covering about 600 HLA-typed donors. The study used immunosequencing to profile the T cell repertoires of approximately 650 subjects and linked those repertoires to cytomegalovirus serostatus. HLA typing covered class I and class II loci at four-digit resolution. The study was designed to test whether signatures of past pathogen exposure could be identified by cataloging public T cell receptors. In a later genetic analysis, genome-wide SNP genotypes for about 55% of the 666 donors were used, and that subset was treated as a discovery cohort. Results the study describes overall, beyond this receptor: Most CMV-associated TCR beta chains appeared to be HLA-restricted in a later analysis, and the HLA associations seemed to be driven largely by CMV exposure. According to a later genetic analysis, donors in an Asian-associated ancestry cluster had fewer N-insertions in productive TCRs than the roughly 670-donor mean. This cohort had only TCR beta chains sequenced, and the lack of alpha or paired-chain data limited which features could be detected. In a later analysis, the rate of TCR association differed among HLA loci, with DRB1 alleles having the most associated TCRs and HLA-C alleles having the fewest. Linkage disequilibrium might explain the correlated functional status among segregating V segments, but an unknown experimental factor could not be ruled out. Three of the identified cytomegalovirus-associated TCR beta chains were confirmed in vitro to be specific for cytomegalovirus antigens. Immune exposure information for the cohort was limited to CMV serostatus. Most TCR sequences were seen in very few donors, while some public TCRs were found in many individuals. Strong co-occurrence of HLA alleles, especially DR and DQ, made assigning TCR associations to individual alleles difficult. According to the authors, the approach could potentially be generalized to other disease states and immunological phenotypes. Because some donors lacked HLA typing at each locus, the association tests relied only on the typed subset. A further reported finding was that TCR beta sequences accurately predicted the HLA-A and HLA-B alleles for most subjects in the first cohort. Presence/absence analyses assumed roughly uniform sequencing depth across donors, an assumption that may not hold. The classifier was reported to diagnose cytomegalovirus status with high specificity and sensitivity in both the original and validation cohorts. At a false discovery rate of 0.05, a later analysis linked about 17,000 TCR beta sequences to specific HLA alleles. Because counts were too low, 15 to 20 rarely observed V segments, including chromosome 9 orphons, were excluded from the earlier analysis of a few hundred of the donors. An association between a missense DCLRE1C variant and V-gene and J-gene trimming of TCR beta chains was found in a later genetic analysis and replicated in an independent cohort. In a later analysis, several top co-occurrence clusters were reported to appear linked to parvovirus B19, influenza, CMV and Epstein-Barr virus. A group of highly shared sequence variants was considered likely to be a technical artifact of the sequencing pipeline. Some IMGT-functional V segments, including TRBV6-2 and TRBV6-3, could not be distinguished by the 87-base-pair reads and were therefore excluded. The study listed over 150 TCR beta chains as associated with cytomegalovirus. In an earlier analysis of 587 of the donors, most TCR beta V segments appeared in productive rearrangements about 87% or about 30% of the time, broadly matching IMGT annotations. In a later analysis, HLA-associated TCR beta chains showed more clonal expansion and lower generation probabilities than non-associated chains that were equally common.

A word on this clone: The clone's antigen remains unknown. Per-base qualities were not stored, and no clone one base away is much larger.

Relative to germline, V is 4 bases shorter and J is 7 bases shorter, with 11 bases between their ends. CDR1 and CDR2 were assigned from the germline V gene as LGHNA and YSLEER. The CDR3 runs 13 residues from the cysteine to the phenylalanine. The only DNA kept is the CDR3, 39 bases in frame from the first base. The cohort consisted of hundreds of healthy bone marrow donors. All cohort members were sampled while nominally healthy, although unrecorded immune exposures were likely present. The donor tested CMV seropositive, placing the donor among the 250 to 350 seropositive members of the cohort. Each donor provided a peripheral blood sample, and peripheral blood mononuclear cells were used for TCR beta sequencing. The Qiagen DNeasy Blood Extraction Kit was used to extract genomic DNA from the blood cell samples. The library was generated by the immunoSEQ multiplex PCR assay. For the multiplex PCR, a mixture combining 60 forward primers for TCR Vbeta segments and 13 reverse primers for TCR Jbeta segments was used. Amplification of the CDR3 region of rearranged TCR beta genes was performed with a multiplex PCR assay on genomic DNA. The Illumina HiSeq System was used to sequence the amplified TCR beta libraries as 87-base-pair reads. The study's own analysis went as follows. In a later analysis, some 80 million unique TCR beta chains were counted across the approximately 670 repertoires, and approximately 9.9 million of these chains were shared by at least two donors. Raw reads were error-corrected and collapsed into unique sequences by a nearest-neighbor algorithm in which closely related sequences were merged to remove PCR and sequencing errors. CDR3 sequences were aligned to IMGT reference sequences to assign V, D and J gene segments. For a sequence to be retained, a match of at least six nucleotides to both a V gene segment and a J gene segment was required. A rearrangement was called productive if the CDR3 had no stop codons and remained in frame with V and J, and every other rearrangement was called non-productive. CDR3 was defined by IMGT convention, running from the second conserved V-encoded cysteine to the conserved J-encoded phenylalanine. In an earlier analysis of just under 600 of the donors, sequences lacking an unambiguous match to a single V gene segment were excluded. In an earlier analysis of some 590 of the donors, a V segment was called functional when productive rearrangements were above 56.7%, and segregating when the standard deviation between donors exceeded 5%. A statistical classification framework was built to diagnose cytomegalovirus status from the catalog of TCR beta chain sequences. In a later analysis, TCR nucleotide sequences were compared against IMGT/GENE-DB human TR gene sequences so that V and J genes could be assigned. The TCRdist pipeline was used in a later analysis to assign CDR3 sequences and most-parsimonious VDJ recombination scenarios. In a later analysis, each TCR beta chain was defined by its CDR3 amino acid sequence together with its V-gene family, and reads lacking a unique V-gene family were excluded. A later analysis removed 600 or so highly shared, low-generation-probability nucleotide sequences to deal with suspected cross-contamination and a sequencing artifact. In a later analysis, a clonal expansion index for each public chain was calculated from normalized within-repertoire ranks of inferred template counts. In a later analysis, generation probabilities were computed with a VDJ recombination model fitted to out-of-frame rearrangements, and the resulting probabilities were checked against IGoR. Hypergeometric tests were used in a later analysis to score TCR-TCR, TCR-HLA and TCR-CMV co-occurrence, with a repertoire-size bias correction applied to the TCR pairs. False discovery rates were estimated in a later analysis by permuting HLA or CMV assignments 20 times. In a later analysis, co-occurring TCRs were grouped with DBSCAN, and TCRdist sequence similarity was added when clustering was performed within HLA-allele-positive subsets. Repertoires with fewer than 30,000 or more than 120,000 public chains, plus five repertoires with anomalous nucleotide sharing, were excluded from co-occurrence clustering. Here the immuneACCESS table is served through TCRdb, limited to in-frame sequences with V and J called. Missing clones are a known gap in these copies; in checked studies unresolved V genes cover under half, and the rest lacks a known reason. That table is the source of V, J and clone size, and D and trimming were worked out from the DNA. The sample table records 180,000 or so clones; just over 75% of these occur just once. The ten largest account for 3% to 4.5% of the sample.

The sequence links TRBV4-3 to TRBJ2-4, with TRBD1 tentatively as D gene (6 bases match). The sequencing input was PBMCs. The TCR sequence derives from an older woman in good health and CMV-seropositive. The sequenced DNA: TGCGCCAGCAGCCCTGGACAGTTCAACATTCAGTACTTC. This yields the protein CASSPGQFNIQYF.